This T cell receptor beta chain was obtained from a study of blood T cell repertoires in COVID-19. Some clones are missing from TCRdb's copy, which holds only in-frame ones; the method was immunoSEQ multiplex PCR. There are hundreds of thousands of clones in the sample; 80% to 90% occur only once, and around 3.3% lies in the top ten. Germline CDR1 reads SGHTA; CDR2 reads FQGNSA. The CDR3 has 14 residues. V was trimmed by 1 base and J by 10 bases, leaving 11 bases between them. Sequenced material: PBMCs or T cells enriched from blood (not recorded which). The TCR originated in a woman in her thirties or forties who had been exposed to COVID-19. J is TRBJ1-6 and V is TRBV7-2; D is possibly TRBD1 (5 bases). CDR3 sequence reads: CASSLEGAYSPLHF. CDR3 bases: TGTGCCAGCAGCTTAGAAGGGGCGTACTCACCCCTCCACTTT.